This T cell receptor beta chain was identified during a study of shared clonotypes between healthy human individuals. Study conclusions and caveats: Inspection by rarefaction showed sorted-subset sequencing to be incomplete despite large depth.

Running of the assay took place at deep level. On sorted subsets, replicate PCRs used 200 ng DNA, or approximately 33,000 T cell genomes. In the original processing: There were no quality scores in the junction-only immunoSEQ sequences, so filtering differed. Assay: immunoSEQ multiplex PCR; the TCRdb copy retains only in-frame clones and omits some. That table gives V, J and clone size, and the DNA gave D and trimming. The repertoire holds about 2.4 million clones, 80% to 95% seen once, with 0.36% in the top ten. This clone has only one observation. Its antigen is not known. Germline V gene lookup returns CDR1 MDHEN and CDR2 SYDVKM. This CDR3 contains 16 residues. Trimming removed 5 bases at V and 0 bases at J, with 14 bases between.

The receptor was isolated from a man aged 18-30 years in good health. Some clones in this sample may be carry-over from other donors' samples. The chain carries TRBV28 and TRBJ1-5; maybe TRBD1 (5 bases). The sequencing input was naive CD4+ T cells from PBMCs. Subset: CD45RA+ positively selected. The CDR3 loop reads CASSPPGGGSNQPQHF. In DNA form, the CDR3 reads TGTGCCAGCAGTCCCCCGGGGGGGGGTAGCAATCAGCCCCAGCATTTT.